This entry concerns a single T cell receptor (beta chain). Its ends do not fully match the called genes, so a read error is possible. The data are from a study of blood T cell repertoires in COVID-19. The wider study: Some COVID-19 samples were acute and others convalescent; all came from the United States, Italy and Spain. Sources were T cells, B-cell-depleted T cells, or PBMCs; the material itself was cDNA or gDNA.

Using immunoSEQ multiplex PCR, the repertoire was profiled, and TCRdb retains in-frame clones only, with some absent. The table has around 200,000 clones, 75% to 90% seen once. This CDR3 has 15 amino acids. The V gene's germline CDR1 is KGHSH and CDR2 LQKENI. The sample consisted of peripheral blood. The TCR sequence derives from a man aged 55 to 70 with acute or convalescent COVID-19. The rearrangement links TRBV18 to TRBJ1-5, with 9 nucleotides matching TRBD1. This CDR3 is CASSPGQGFPGPQHF. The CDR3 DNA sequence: TGTGCCAGCTCACCGGGACAGGGCTTTCCGGGGCCCCAACATTTT.